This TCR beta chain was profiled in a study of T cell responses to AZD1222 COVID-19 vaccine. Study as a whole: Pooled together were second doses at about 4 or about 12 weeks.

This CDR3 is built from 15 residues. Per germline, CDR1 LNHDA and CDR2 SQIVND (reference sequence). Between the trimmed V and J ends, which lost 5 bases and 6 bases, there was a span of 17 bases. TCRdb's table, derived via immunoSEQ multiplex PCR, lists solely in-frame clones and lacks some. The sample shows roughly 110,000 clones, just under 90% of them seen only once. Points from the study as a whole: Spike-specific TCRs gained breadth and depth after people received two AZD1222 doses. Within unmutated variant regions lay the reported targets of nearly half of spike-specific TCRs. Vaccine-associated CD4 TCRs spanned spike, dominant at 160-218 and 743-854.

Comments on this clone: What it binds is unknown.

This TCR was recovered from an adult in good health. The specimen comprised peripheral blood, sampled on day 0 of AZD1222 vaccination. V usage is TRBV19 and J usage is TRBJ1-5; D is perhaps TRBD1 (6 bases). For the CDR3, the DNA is TGTGCCAGTAGTCCAGAGACCAGGGGAACTCAGCCCCAGCATTTT. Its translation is CASSPETRGTQPQHF.